This entry features one T cell receptor (beta chain) sequence. This CDR3 has 13 amino acids. Germline CDR1 SGHRS, CDR2 YFSETQ. Trimming removed 0 bases from V and 10 bases from J, with 11 bases in between. The data belong to a study of T cells after yellow fever vaccination. TCRdb fed the 5' RACE reads into MiXCR, producing one record per CDR3 protein. The table includes about 320,000 distinct CDR3 sequences, around 6.8% detected once. V is TRBV5-1 and J is TRBJ2-1; D gene ambiguous. Sequenced here: PBMCs, sampled about 49 days after the first yellow fever vaccination. The TCR sequence derives from a man younger than 35 who received the YFV17D yellow fever vaccine. This chain's CDR3 is CASSLAEALEQFF. The CDR3 DNA sequence: TGCGCCAGCAGCTTGGCGGAAGCACTGGAGCAGTTCTTC.